This TCR beta chain was recovered during a study of regulatory T cells in long-lasting Graves disease. Study results and limitations: Among samples with persistent disease, TRBV28, TRBJ1-2 and TRBJ2-5 were favored.

This CDR3 region has 14 residues. The germline V gene has CDR1 LNHDA and CDR2 SQIVND (reference sequence). With 0 bases removed from V and 1 base from J, the gap between germline ends came to 6 bases. For TCR beta, libraries came from iRepertoire HTBI primers and Arm-PCR of CDR3 regions. MiXCR was run by TCRdb on the multiplex PCR reads, yielding one entry per CDR3 protein. The sample contains under 450,000 distinct CDR3 sequences, roughly 12% of which appear only once. Only a few counts were recorded for this clonotype. Its antigen is not identified. Regarding time point: newly diagnosed GD, antithyroid drugs for less than 3 months. RNA isolated from PBMCs was used to make the TCR library. Patients came from an endocrinology department in Xi'an, China. This same sample was also taken into another study, of T cells in Graves' hyperthyroidism and ophthalmopathy. That report notes: HTBI primers were used for first-round RT-PCR of the TCR CDR3.

The clonotype was recovered from a woman aged 18-35 years with Graves disease. V is TRBV19 and J is TRBJ1-2; D remains unclear. The starting material was peripheral blood mononuclear cells (PBMCs), obtained at new diagnosis, from a patient treated with antithyroid drugs. Here the CDR3 DNA reads TGTGCCAGTAGTATAGAGCGCAGTAACTATGGCTACACCTTC. Amino acids: CASSIERSNYGYTF. Full variable domain (remainder filled in from reference TRBV19 and TRBJ1-2): DGGITQSPKYLFRKEGQNVTLSCEQNLNHDAMYWYRQDPGQGLRLIYYSQIVNDFQKGDIAEGYSVSREKKESFPLTVTSAQKNPTAFYLCASSIERSNYGYTFGSGTRLTVV.